These 9 T cell receptor beta chains share one sample of origin, sequenced in a study of T cell changes during pregnancy in multiple sclerosis (dated by TCRdb to between 2018 and 2021). Library creation used the immunoSEQ multiplex PCR assay. TCRdb carries this immuneACCESS record with in-frame sequences only. Its versions omit some clonotypes, under half of them owing to an unresolved V gene in the studies checked, with the rest unexplained. The sample contains roughly 40,000 clones, around 80% of them found a single time. The ten largest clones take up about 0.6% of the sample. The input for sequencing was CD4+ T cells from peripheral blood mononuclear cells, taken before pregnancy. Receptors originate from a female donor with multiple sclerosis, enrolled in a pregnancy study.

The chain uses TRBV9 and TRBJ1-2; the D is unclear. There are 13 residues in the CDR3. The V end was cut by 0 bases, the J end by 3 bases, with 6 bases between. In germline, CDR1 is SGDLS, CDR2 YYNGEE. Here the CDR3 reads CASSVDSYYGYTF. CDR3 DNA sequence: TGTGCCAGCAGCGTAGACTCCTACTATGGCTACACCTTC. The whole variable domain, remainder taken from reference TRBV9 and TRBJ1-2, is DSGVTQTPKHLITATGQRVTLRCSPRSGDLSVYWYQQSLDQGLQFLIQYYNGEERAKGNILERFSAQQFPDLHSELNLSSLELGDSALYFCASSVDSYYGYTFGSGTRLTVV.

V and J are TRBV30 and TRBJ2-5; TRBD2 aligns across 12 bases. V lost 5 bases and J lost 4; bases outside the gene matches: 8. The CDR3 length is 15 residues. CDR1 and CDR2 (germline): GTSNPN, SVGIG (reference sequence). CDR3 amino acids: CAWAAGLAGLETQYF. The CDR3 DNA follows: TGTGCCTGGGCGGCTGGACTAGCGGGATTAGAGACCCAGTACTTC.

This chain connects TRBV4-1 to TRBJ2-1; D might be TRBD1 (6 bases). Trimming cost V 0 bases and J 2 bases, with 11 bases left between them. CDR1 and CDR2 (germline): MGHRA, YSYEKL. CDR3 length: 16 amino acids. CDR3 region: CASSQDRQGTYNEQFF. The CDR3 DNA sequence: TGCGCCAGCAGCCAAGATCGGCAGGGGACCTACAATGAGCAGTTCTTC.

The chain employs TRBV19 and TRBJ2-1, with D perhaps matching TRBD1 (5 bases). The CDR3 is made up of 15 amino acids. Trimming left V 2 bases short and J 2 bases short, with 10 bases between. Germline V gene lookup returns CDR1 LNHDA and CDR2 SQIVND (reference sequence). The CDR3 region has the DNA TGTGCCAGTAGTATAATGGCAGGGCCCTACAATGAGCAGTTCTTC. Amino acid sequence: CASSIMAGPYNEQFF.

The genes are TRBV5-1 and TRBJ1-3; D perhaps matches TRBD1 (5 bases). This CDR3 comprises 14 residues. CDR1 and CDR2 from the germline V gene are SGHRS and YFSETQ. V was clipped by 1 base and J by 8 bases, with 13 bases between them. This CDR3 reads CASSLSLPRDTIYF. DNA for the CDR3: TGCGCCAGCAGCTTGTCCCTACCCAGGGACACCATATATTTT.

This chain links TRBV7-2 with TRBJ1-1; D might be TRBD1 (5 bases). CDR3 length: 14 residues. V shed 2 bases and J shed 8 bases, with 15 bases lying between them. Germline V lookup: CDR1 SGHTA, CDR2 FQGNSA. The CDR3 nucleotides read TGTGCCAGCAGCTTAAGGGTGGGGGGGAGGGAAGCTTTCTTT. As protein: CASSLRVGGREAFF. Full variable domain (outside the CDR3, taken from reference TRBV7-2 and TRBJ1-1): GAGVSQSPSNKVTEKGKDVELRCDPISGHTALYWYRQSLGQGLEFLIYFQGNSAPDKSGLPSDRFSAERTGGSVSTLTIQRTQQEDSAVYLCASSLRVGGREAFFGQGTRLTVV.

V is TRBV5-1 and J is TRBJ2-2, with 7 bases lining up with TRBD1. Germline V gives CDR1 SGHRS, CDR2 YFSETQ. CDR3 size: 15 residues. J was trimmed by 6 bases and V by 4 bases; bases with no gene match: 9. The CDR3 DNA reads TGCGCCAGCAGCCTACAGGGGACCTACGCCGGGGAGCTGTTTTTT. Translating it yields CASSLQGTYAGELFF.

This clone was observed a handful of times. The gene calls are TRBV7-2 and TRBJ2-1; 12 nucleotides agree with TRBD2. V was pared by 5 bases and J by 5 bases, with 4 bases of the junction left unmatched. Germline loops: CDR1 SGHTA, CDR2 FQGNSA. This CDR3 has 15 residues. CDR3 amino acids: CASSLRTSGDNEQFF. The CDR3 bases are TGTGCCAGCAGCCTACGGACTAGCGGGGACAATGAGCAGTTCTTC.

This clone appeared a single time. The rearrangement links TRBV27 to TRBJ1-1; 7 bases match TRBD1. V was clipped by 3 bases and J by 5 bases; unmatched bases: 9. Germline CDR1 MNHEY, CDR2 SMNVEV (reference sequence). CDR3 length: 15 amino acids. CDR3: CASSLSDRVWTEAFF. CDR3 nucleotide sequence: TGTGCCAGCAGTTTGTCAGACAGGGTGTGGACTGAAGCTTTCTTT.